This T cell receptor (beta chain) was recovered during a study of blood T cells in healthy people across ages. Across the study: Capture by template switching was about one barcoded beta molecule per two T cells.

A sample-barcoded 5' primer and a J-beta primer mix were used in a second PCR of roughly 6 to 11 cycles. MiXCR, run by TCRdb on the 5' RACE reads, gives a single entry per CDR3 protein. The sample carries around 1.5 million distinct CDR3 sequences, approximately 40% recorded once. Germline values: CDR1 MNHEY, CDR2 SMNVEV (reference sequence). CDR3 length: 12 amino acids. V and J are TRBV27 and TRBJ2-4; 7 bases match TRBD1. The J call may be mistaken, given a closer DNA end match to TRBJ2-7. This receptor was obtained from a woman between 18 and 29 years old in good health. Sequencing was done on a sample of blood. The CDR3 DNA sequence: TGTGCCAGCAGGACAGGGCTCGCCGAGCAGTACTTC. Its translation is CASRTGLAEQYF.